The clone carrying this T cell receptor (beta chain) was found once. Its antigen is not identified. The CDR3 has 16 amino acids. Germline trimming cut 0 bases from V and 2 bases from J; bases unmatched to any gene: 5. Germline V gives CDR1 SGHNT, CDR2 YYREEE (reference sequence). The data are from a study of T cell responses to AZD1222 COVID-19 vaccine. Clones were sequenced by immunoSEQ multiplex PCR, and TCRdb holds only the in-frame ones, with some missing. The sample carries 140,000 or so clones, approximately 92% recorded once. Study outcomes and limitations: Spike regions recognized by vaccine-associated CD4 TCRs spanned the protein, led by 160-218 and 743-854.

This clonotype was sampled from an adult in good health. This sequence joins TRBV5-4 and TRBJ1-3; 7 nucleotides match TRBD1. Sequencing was performed on peripheral blood, taken on day 0 of AZD1222 vaccination. This CDR3 is CASSLGGTVPGNTIYF. CDR3 sequence (DNA): TGTGCCAGCAGCTTGGGAGGGACAGTCCCTGGAAACACCATATATTTT.